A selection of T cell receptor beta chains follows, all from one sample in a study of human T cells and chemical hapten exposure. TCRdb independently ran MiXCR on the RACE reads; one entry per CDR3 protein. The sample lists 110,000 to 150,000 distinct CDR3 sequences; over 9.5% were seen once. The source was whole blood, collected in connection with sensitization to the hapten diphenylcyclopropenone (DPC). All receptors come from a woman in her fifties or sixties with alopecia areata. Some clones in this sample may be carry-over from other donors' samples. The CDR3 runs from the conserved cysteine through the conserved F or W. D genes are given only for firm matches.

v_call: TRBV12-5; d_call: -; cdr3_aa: CASGLGETQYF
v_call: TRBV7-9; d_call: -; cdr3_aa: CASSFAETHEETQYF
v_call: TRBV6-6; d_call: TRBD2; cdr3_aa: CASRDRTSSTDTQYF
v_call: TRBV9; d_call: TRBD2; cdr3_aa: CASSVDPSGRAVDTQYF
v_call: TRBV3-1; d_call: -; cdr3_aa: CASSLQGTEAFF
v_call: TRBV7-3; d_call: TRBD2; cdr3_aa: CASSKSGKENIQYF
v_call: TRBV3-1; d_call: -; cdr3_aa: CASSQRGRRYNEQFF
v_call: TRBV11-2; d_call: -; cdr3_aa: CASSLVPSARGGSYNEQFF
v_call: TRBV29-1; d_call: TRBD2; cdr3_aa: CSVVRRGDTQYF
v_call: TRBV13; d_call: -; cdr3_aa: CASSSEIQLDPYEQYF
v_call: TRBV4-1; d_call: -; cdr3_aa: CASSQGLGHQPQHF
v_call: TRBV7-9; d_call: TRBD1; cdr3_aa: CASSRRTGAETQYF
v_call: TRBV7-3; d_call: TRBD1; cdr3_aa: CASSPGQGVYGYTF
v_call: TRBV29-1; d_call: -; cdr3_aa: CSLRDIGLEETQYF
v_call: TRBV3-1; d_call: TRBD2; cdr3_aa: CASSHRGGNYNEQFF
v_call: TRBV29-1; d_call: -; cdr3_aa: CSVGQSNTEAFF
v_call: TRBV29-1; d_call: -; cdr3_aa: CSGGGGTYEQYF
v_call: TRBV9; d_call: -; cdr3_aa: CASSESGTARYEQYF
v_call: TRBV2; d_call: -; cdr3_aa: CASYAGTGYNEQFF
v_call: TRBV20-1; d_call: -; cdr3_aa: CSAGVGRGNSPLHF
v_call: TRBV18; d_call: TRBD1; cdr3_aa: CASSLDRVVSGTEAFF
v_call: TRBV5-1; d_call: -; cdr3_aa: CASSRPNNEQFF
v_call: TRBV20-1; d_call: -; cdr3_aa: CSARAQLGGPDTQYF
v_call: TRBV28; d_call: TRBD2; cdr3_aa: CASSLPGRGGRPHEQYF
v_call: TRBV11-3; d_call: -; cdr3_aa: CASSPFPINEQYF
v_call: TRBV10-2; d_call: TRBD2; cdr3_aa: CASGGLATYNEQFF
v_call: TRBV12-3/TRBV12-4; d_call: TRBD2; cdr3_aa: CASSLSPGGRANEQFF
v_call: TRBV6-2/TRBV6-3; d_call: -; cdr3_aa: CASTDLGRPRYEQYF
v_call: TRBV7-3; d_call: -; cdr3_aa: CASSIQQGTYEKLFF
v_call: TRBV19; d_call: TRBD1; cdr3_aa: CASSPWDRGPNEQFF
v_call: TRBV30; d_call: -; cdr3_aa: CAWSQQGGSAGELFF
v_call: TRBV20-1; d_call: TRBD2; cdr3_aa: CSAPPSGTTDTQYF
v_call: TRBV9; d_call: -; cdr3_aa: CASRGTGGRGNTIYF
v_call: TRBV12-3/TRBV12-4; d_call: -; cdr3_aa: CASSLMVRGNEQFF
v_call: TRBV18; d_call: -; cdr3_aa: CASSPPGPDQPQHF
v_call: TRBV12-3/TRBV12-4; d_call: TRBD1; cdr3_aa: CASSSTGGGGTEAFF
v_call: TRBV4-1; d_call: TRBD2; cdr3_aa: CASSQPALRTSGRADEQFF
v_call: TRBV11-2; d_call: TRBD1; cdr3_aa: CASSPSTGTGFHEQYF
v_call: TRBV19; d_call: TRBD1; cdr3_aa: CASSMTGGNTEAFF
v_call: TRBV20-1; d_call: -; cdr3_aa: CSAKRAANSNQPQHF
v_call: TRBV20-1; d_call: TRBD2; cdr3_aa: CSATKEGSGIETQYF
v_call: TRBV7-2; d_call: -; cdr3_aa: CASSLSWASYEQYF
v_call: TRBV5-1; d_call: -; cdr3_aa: CASSLALEGATEAFF
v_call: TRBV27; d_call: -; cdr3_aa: CASSSRQVGRTEAFF
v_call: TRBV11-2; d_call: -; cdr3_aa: CASSLETVSSYNEQFF
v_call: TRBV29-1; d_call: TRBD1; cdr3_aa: CSVIQTGVRNEQYF
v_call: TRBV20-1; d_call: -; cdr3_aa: CSARDQLVIEQYF
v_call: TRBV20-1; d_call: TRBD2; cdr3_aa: CSARPGLAGAETQYF
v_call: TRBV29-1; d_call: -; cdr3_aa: CSVIRDSPIGEQFF
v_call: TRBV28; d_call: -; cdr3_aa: CASSLPGPNEQFF
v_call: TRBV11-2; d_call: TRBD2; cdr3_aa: CASSLDLLAGVGGQYF
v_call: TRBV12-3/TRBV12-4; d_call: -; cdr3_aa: CASRSKGQGKYNEQFF
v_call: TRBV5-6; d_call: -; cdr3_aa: CASSPPGATGGNTIYF
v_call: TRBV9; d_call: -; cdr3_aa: CASSARDTRYTGELFF
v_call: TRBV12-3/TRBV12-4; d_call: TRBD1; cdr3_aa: CASRPTSTGGEQYF